These 21 T cell receptor beta chains originate from one sample sequenced in a study of T cell responses to AZD1222 COVID-19 vaccine. The protocol was immunoSEQ multiplex PCR, while the TCRdb copy is restricted to in-frame clones and leaves out a portion. This table holds about 82,000 clones, roughly nine tenths found once. Specimen: peripheral blood, collected on day 0 of AZD1222 vaccination. The receptors originated from an adult in good health.

Points on this clone: At one of its ends the junction is not consistent with the germline gene, which may arise from a read error. The chain has TRBV7-7 and TRBJ1-5; no clear D. This CDR3 has 13 amino acids. The germline V gene encodes CDR1 SSHAT and CDR2 FNYEAQ (reference sequence). The CDR3 loop reads CASSLDSNQPQHF. CDR3 nucleotides: TGTGCTAGCAGCTTAGATAGCAATCAGCCCCAGCATTTT.

The genes are TRBV7-2 and TRBJ2-5; D ambiguous. Trimming shortened V by 4 bases and J by 5 bases, and 11 bases separated the two germline ends. The CDR3 runs to 13 residues. Germline CDR1 and CDR2: SGHTA and FQGNSA. The CDR3 reads CASSSDRTETQYF. The CDR3 DNA is TGTGCCAGCAGCTCCGATAGGACGGAGACCCAGTACTTC.

The chain employs TRBV11-3 and TRBJ2-2; 7 bases are shared with TRBD1. The CDR3 covers 14 residues. Per the germline V gene, CDR1 is SGHNT and CDR2 is YENEEA. J lost 5 bases, V lost 4 bases, and 4 bases had no gene match. The CDR3 protein is CASSSRQGTGELFF. CDR3 DNA: TGTGCCAGCAGCTCTAGACAGGGAACCGGGGAGCTGTTTTTT.

The V gene is TRBV27, the J gene TRBJ1-5; 8 bases fit TRBD1. There are 15 residues in the CDR3. Germline V gene data show CDR1 as MNHEY and CDR2 as SMNVEV (reference sequence). V dropped 4 bases and J dropped 11; count of bases not matched to a gene: 13. The CDR3 region has the DNA TGTGCCAGCAGTTCACTCGGACAGGGAACGGAGGCCCAGCATTTT. Translation gives CASSSLGQGTEAQHF.

This clone was seen a handful of times. The V and J genes are TRBV27 and TRBJ2-6; D is possibly TRBD1 or TRBD2 (6 bases each). Trimming removed 7 bases from V and 1 base from J, with 14 bases in between. This CDR3 spans 16 amino acids. Germline V gene data show CDR1 as MNHEY and CDR2 as SMNVEV (reference sequence). CDR3 nucleotides: TGTGCCAGCACGGCCGGAGGGGGGTCTGGGGCCAACGTCCTGACTTTC. Protein sequence: CASTAGGGSGANVLTF.

The rearrangement joins TRBV15 to TRBJ2-7; D not resolved. This CDR3 has 13 residues. Trimming removed 3 bases from V and 6 bases from J, with 12 bases in between. Germline V CDR1 and CDR2: LNHNV, YYDKDF (reference sequence). The CDR3 nucleotides read TGTGCCACCAGCAGCATAGCCACTCCCGAGCAGTACTTC. Translated: CATSSIATPEQYF.

The V call is TRBV11-2, the J call TRBJ2-1; no clear D gene. CDR1 is SGHAT and CDR2 is FQNNGV in the germline V gene. This CDR3 spans 15 amino acids. Trimming took 5 bases from V and 0 from J, leaving 11 bases between them. The CDR3 protein is CASSLTSSSYNEQFF. CDR3 bases: TGTGCCAGCAGCCTAACATCGAGCTCCTACAATGAGCAGTTCTTC.

The V and J genes are TRBV27 and TRBJ1-1; TRBD1 matches at 8 bases. CDR1 is MNHEY and CDR2 is SMNVEV in the germline V gene (reference sequence). Trimming at V came to 5 bases and at J to 4 bases, leaving 12 bases not matched to a gene. The CDR3 has 16 amino acids. The CDR3 reads CASSRPTGVGVTEAFF. DNA of the CDR3: TGTGCCAGCAGTAGACCGACAGGGGTGGGGGTCACTGAAGCTTTCTTT.

This clone was observed once. This chain joins TRBV3-1 (or the pseudogene TRBV3-2) and TRBJ1-6; unclear D gene. The length of the CDR3 is 19 residues. V gave up 0 bases and J gave up 0 bases, with 15 bases separating them. Per the germline V gene, CDR1 is LGHDT and CDR2 is YNNKEL (reference sequence). DNA of the CDR3: TGTGCCAGCAGCCAAGACTGGTCCCGCCAAGGCTCCTATAATTCACCCCTCCACTTT. This translates into CASSQDWSRQGSYNSPLHF.

The rearrangement uses TRBV28 and TRBJ1-2, with D uncertain. Deletions cut 3 bases from V and 4 bases from J, with 9 bases between. CDR1 is MDHEN and CDR2 is SYDVKM in the germline V gene. The CDR3 sequence is 13 residues long. The CDR3 here is CASSFAGSYGYTF. CDR3 in DNA: TGTGCCAGCAGTTTTGCAGGAAGCTATGGCTACACCTTC.

This chain uses TRBV5-8 with TRBJ2-1, with a weak D call TRBD1 (5 bases). The V gene lost 1 base and the J gene lost 2 bases, with 10 bases spanning the gap. The CDR3 spans 15 residues. Looked up from germline, CDR1 is SGHTS and CDR2 is YDEGEE. The CDR3 nucleotides are TGTGCCAGCAGCTTGTACAGGTCCACCTACAATGAGCAGTTCTTC. Translation gives CASSLYRSTYNEQFF.

CDR3 DNA: TGTGCCAGCAGTTTTGAGGGCTTCCAAGAGACCCAGTACTTC. Its protein is CASSFEGFQETQYF. This chain connects TRBV28 to TRBJ2-5; D may be TRBD2 (5 bases). The CDR3 length is 14 residues. V lost 3 bases to trimming and J lost 1 base, with 9 bases between them. Looked up from germline, CDR1 is MDHEN and CDR2 is SYDVKM.

The rearrangement uses TRBV3-1 (or the pseudogene TRBV3-2) and TRBJ1-2; D call uncertain. The CDR3 sequence is 14 residues long. Germline V gene lookup returns CDR1 LGHDT and CDR2 YNNKEL (reference sequence). V gave up 2 bases and J gave up 6 bases, with 13 bases separating them. CDR3 loop: CASSQKGIADGYTF. CDR3 DNA: TGTGCCAGCAGCCAAAAGGGTATCGCGGATGGCTACACCTTC.

The chain recombines TRBV6-5 with TRBJ2-5, with 9 bases that match TRBD2. Looked up from germline, CDR1 is MNHEY and CDR2 is SVGAGI. V shed 0 bases and J 6 bases; nucleotides not matched to a gene: 8. The CDR3 runs to 16 residues. The chain's CDR3 is CASSYSGGGARKTQYF. The CDR3 bases are TGTGCCAGCAGTTACTCGGGCGGGGGGGCTAGGAAGACCCAGTACTTC.

V gene TRBV3-1 (or the pseudogene TRBV3-2) combines with J gene TRBJ2-5, with 14 bases identical to TRBD2. Germline V gene data show CDR1 as LGHDT and CDR2 as YNNKEL (reference sequence). J was trimmed by 5 bases and V by 3 bases; bases with no gene match: 8. The CDR3 spans 17 residues. The CDR3 is CASSQIRLAGGRETQYF. DNA for the CDR3: TGTGCCAGCAGCCAGATAAGACTAGCGGGGGGGCGGGAGACCCAGTACTTC.

V and J are TRBV25-1 and TRBJ2-5; no clear D. Trimming took 8 bases from V and 4 from J, leaving 8 bases between them. The CDR3 spans 11 residues. Germline CDR1 and CDR2: MGHDK and SYGVNS. This CDR3 is CASGPGETQYF. The CDR3 DNA follows: TGTGCCAGCGGGCCGGGAGAGACCCAGTACTTC.

The V and J genes are TRBV19 and TRBJ2-3; D unclear. The V gene lost 3 bases and the J gene lost 6 bases, with 7 bases spanning the gap. The CDR3 length is 12 residues. The germline gives CDR1 LNHDA, CDR2 SQIVND (reference sequence). This chain's CDR3 is CASSIKGDTQYF. The CDR3 DNA sequence: TGTGCCAGTAGTATCAAAGGGGATACGCAGTATTTT.

The chain uses TRBV7-2 and TRBJ1-4; 9 nucleotides match TRBD1. V shed 0 bases, J shed 7 bases, and the junction held 3 bases outside the gene matches. CDR1 is SGHTA and CDR2 is FQGNSA in the germline V gene. The CDR3 has 15 residues. The CDR3 loop reads CASSLAGQGGEKLFF. DNA of the CDR3: TGTGCCAGCAGCTTAGCGGGACAGGGTGGTGAAAAACTGTTTTTT.

The V and J genes are TRBV7-3 and TRBJ1-2; a weak D match, TRBD1 (5 bases). Germline-derived CDR1 and CDR2 are SGHTA and FQGTGA. The CDR3 length is 16 residues. Trimming pared 5 bases from V and 4 bases from J, leaving 20 bases between. In DNA form, the CDR3 reads TGTGCCAGCAGCATCATGCCAGGGAATGCGGGCTATGGCTACACCTTC. Its translation: CASSIMPGNAGYGYTF.

This clone was seen only once. The chain carries TRBV19 and TRBJ1-2; 10 bases are shared with TRBD1. Looked up from germline, CDR1 is LNHDA and CDR2 is SQIVND (reference sequence). With V trimmed by 6 bases and J by 8 bases, 6 bases remained unmatched. The CDR3 has 13 residues. In nucleotides, the CDR3 is TGTGCCAGTAGATTTGACAGGGGGCAAGGCTACACCTTC. Its translation: CASRFDRGQGYTF.

V is TRBV20-1 and J is TRBJ1-2, with D uncertain. V was shortened by 7 bases and J by 7 bases, with 13 bases between the two germline ends. Per the germline V gene, CDR1 is DFQATT and CDR2 is SNEGSKA (reference sequence). The CDR3 has 11 amino acids. The CDR3 here is CSVVRGTGYTF. The CDR3 DNA is TGCAGTGTAGTTCGAGGTACTGGCTACACCTTC.